The 32 T cell receptor beta chains listed next were all sequenced from one sample in a study of radiotherapy plus CTLA-4 blockade in lung cancer. The protocol was immunoSEQ multiplex PCR, while the TCRdb copy is restricted to in-frame clones and leaves out a portion. The data show roughly 44,000 clones, with roughly four fifths seen just once and around 10% held by the top ten. The input for sequencing was peripheral blood, taken from a patient treated with radiotherapy plus ipilimumab. Source of these receptors: a human donor with non-small cell lung cancer who had stable disease on radiotherapy plus ipilimumab.

The rearrangement links TRBV27 to TRBJ1-4; 9 bases fit TRBD1. V shed 4 bases and J 1 base; nucleotides not matched to a gene: 10. CDR3 size: 18 residues. Germline CDR1 MNHEY, CDR2 SMNVEV (reference sequence). As DNA, the CDR3 is TGTGCCAGCAGTTGGGGACGGACAGGGGTTGGAACTAATGAAAAACTGTTTTTT. Amino acids: CASSWGRTGVGTNEKLFF.

The chain employs TRBV5-5 and TRBJ1-5; the match to TRBD1 covers 7 bases. This CDR3 contains 15 residues. Trimming at V came to 0 bases and at J to 6 bases, leaving 6 bases not matched to a gene. The V gene's germline CDR1 is SGHKS and CDR2 YYEKEE (reference sequence). CDR3 DNA sequence: TGTGCCAGCAGCTTGGAGCGACAGGGATCTCAGCCCCAGCATTTT. Residues: CASSLERQGSQPQHF. The full variable domain, with the rest looked up from reference TRBV5-5 and TRBJ1-5, is DAGVTQSPTHLIKTRGQQVTLRCSPISGHKSVSWYQQVLGQGPQFIFQYYEKEERGRGNFPDRFSARQFPNYSSELNVNALLLGDSALYLCASSLERQGSQPQHFGDGTRLSIL.

In its sample, this clone was seen a few times. This chain connects TRBV5-1 to TRBJ1-3, with D possibly TRBD1 on 6 matching bases. Germline-derived CDR1 and CDR2 are SGHRS and YFSETQ. The CDR3 has 14 residues. Trimming removed 1 base from V and 2 bases from J, with 7 bases in between. CDR3 in DNA: TGCGCCAGCAGCTTGAGGGGGGCTGGAAACACCATATATTTT. It is translated as CASSLRGAGNTIYF.

Of note for this clone: This sample also contains other DNA sequences that code for the same CDR3. The J gene is TRBJ2-7, the V gene TRBV7-2; D is unclear. V was trimmed by 5 bases and J by 4 bases, leaving 6 bases between them. This CDR3 is built from 11 residues. Germline CDR1 is SGHTA and CDR2 is FQGNSA. This chain's CDR3 is CASSARYEQYF. The CDR3 DNA reads TGTGCCAGCAGCGCCCGTTACGAGCAGTACTTC.

This clone was seen a few times. This rearrangement joins TRBV15 to TRBJ1-6; D not resolved. Germline V gene data show CDR1 as LNHNV and CDR2 as YYDKDF (reference sequence). V lost 1 base and J lost 7, with 2 bases in between. CDR3 length: 12 residues. CDR3 DNA sequence: TGTGCCACCAGCAGAGTAAATTCACCCCTCCACTTT. Translated, it gives CATSRVNSPLHF.

This clone was seen only once. V gene TRBV7-7 combines with J gene TRBJ2-1; 13 nucleotides agree with TRBD2. Germline assignment: CDR1 SSHAT and CDR2 FNYEAQ (reference sequence). After removal of 5 bases from V and 6 bases from J, the junction contained 4 bases not matched to a gene. The CDR3 is made up of 15 amino acids. The DNA of the CDR3 is TGTGCCAGCAGCCCGGGACTAGCGGGAACCAATGAGCAGTTCTTC. Protein sequence: CASSPGLAGTNEQFF.

The chain combines TRBV27 with TRBJ1-1; 9 bases are a match to TRBD1. Germline trimming cut 5 bases from V and 4 bases from J; bases unmatched to any gene: 8. Looked up from germline, CDR1 is MNHEY and CDR2 is SMNVEV (reference sequence). The CDR3 length is 15 residues. The chain's CDR3 is CASSLQGARGTEAFF. The CDR3 DNA sequence: TGTGCCAGCAGTCTACAGGGGGCTCGGGGCACTGAAGCTTTCTTT.

V is TRBV19 and J is TRBJ1-5; no firm D call. The germline V and J ends were trimmed by 7 bases and 0 bases, with 13 bases remaining between them. Germline V lookup: CDR1 LNHDA, CDR2 SQIVND (reference sequence). CDR3 length: 15 residues. This CDR3 is CASKGRQNSNQPQHF. The DNA of the CDR3 is TGTGCCAGTAAAGGGCGGCAGAATAGCAATCAGCCCCAGCATTTT.

The CDR3 DNA is TGTGCCAGCAGACCCACTAACAGGGGGTTAGCCAAAAACATTCAGTACTTC. This sequence encodes CASRPTNRGLAKNIQYF. The gene calls are TRBV27 and TRBJ2-4; 8 bases match TRBD1. Germline assignment: CDR1 MNHEY and CDR2 SMNVEV (reference sequence). This CDR3 has 17 amino acids. J lost 0 bases, V lost 6 bases, and 10 bases had no gene match.

CDR3 amino acids: CASSEWTGRSTEAFF. CDR3 sequence (DNA): TGTGCCAGCAGTGAATGGACAGGGAGGAGCACTGAAGCTTTCTTT. This chain uses TRBV2 with TRBJ1-1; 8 nucleotides agree with TRBD1. This CDR3 comprises 15 residues. The V and J ends lost 2 bases and 4 bases, in that order; junction bases with no gene match: 6. Per the germline V gene, CDR1 is SNHLY and CDR2 is FYNNEI. Full variable domain (missing parts from reference TRBV2 and TRBJ1-1): EPEVTQTPSHQVTQMGQEVILRCVPISNHLYFYWYRQILGQKVEFLVSFYNNEISEKSEIFDDQFSVERPDGSNFTLKIRSTKLEDSAMYFCASSEWTGRSTEAFFGQGTRLTVV.

This clone was seen a few times. V usage is TRBV5-1 and J usage is TRBJ2-7; no firm D call. There are 13 residues in the CDR3. Germline loops: CDR1 SGHRS, CDR2 YFSETQ. V gave up 4 bases and J gave up 3 bases, with 11 bases separating them. CDR3 amino acids: CASSRADNYEQYF. In DNA, the CDR3 is TGCGCCAGCAGCAGGGCTGACAACTACGAGCAGTACTTC.

V and J are TRBV6-1 and TRBJ1-5; tentative D call: TRBD1 (5 bases). CDR1 and CDR2 from the germline V gene are MNHNS and SASEGT. The CDR3 sequence is 15 residues long. Trimming pared 6 bases from V and 3 bases from J, leaving 15 bases between. CDR3 nucleotide sequence: TGTGCCAGCAGCTCGACAGCCCTGGACAATCAGCCCCAGCATTTT. This sequence encodes CASSSTALDNQPQHF.

The chain employs TRBV30 and TRBJ1-2; D gene ambiguous. CDR1 is GTSNPN, CDR2 SVGIG, per germline (reference sequence). CDR3 length: 14 amino acids. Trimming pared 3 bases from V and 1 base from J, leaving 12 bases between. The CDR3 protein is CAWSPPRLNYGYTF. In DNA, the CDR3 is TGTGCCTGGAGCCCACCCAGGCTTAACTATGGCTACACCTTC.

This clone has a count of ten or more. The rearrangement joins TRBV2 to TRBJ1-5; tentatively, D is TRBD1 (5 bases). CDR1 is SNHLY and CDR2 is FYNNEI in the germline V gene. There are 15 residues in the CDR3. Trimming cost V 6 bases and J 2 bases, with 14 bases left between them. The CDR3 here is CASSLGRARNQPQHF. In DNA, the CDR3 is TGTGCCAGCAGCTTAGGCAGGGCCCGCAATCAGCCCCAGCATTTT.

This chain links TRBV11-2 with TRBJ1-1, with a tentative D call TRBD1 (5 bases). The CDR3 length is 16 residues. Trimming stripped 7 bases from V and 0 bases from J, with 18 bases between. Germline loops: CDR1 SGHAT, CDR2 FQNNGV. The CDR3 protein is CASTTGRGSLNTEAFF. The CDR3 DNA sequence: TGTGCCAGCACCACGGGGAGGGGCTCTTTGAACACTGAAGCTTTCTTT.

The J gene is TRBJ1-1, the V gene TRBV9, with D hard to call. Looked up from germline, CDR1 is SGDLS and CDR2 is YYNGEE. This CDR3 is built from 16 residues. Trimming pared 3 bases from V and 0 bases from J, leaving 15 bases between. The CDR3 protein is CASSEPPGRMNTEAFF. CDR3 DNA: TGTGCCAGCAGCGAGCCCCCCGGCAGGATGAACACTGAAGCTTTCTTT.

This clone was observed a few times. The gene calls are TRBV13 and TRBJ1-5, with D maybe TRBD1 (5 bases). Per germline, CDR1 PRHDT and CDR2 FYEKMQ (reference sequence). This CDR3 is built from 15 residues. The V and J ends lost 0 bases and 7 bases respectively, with 13 bases between them. CDR3 in amino acids: CASSLGRGPHQPQHF. The CDR3 coding sequence is TGTGCCAGCAGCTTAGGAAGGGGACCGCACCAGCCCCAGCATTTT.

CDR3: CAWSTGGKGNEQFF. The CDR3 DNA reads TGTGCCTGGAGCACGGGGGGGAAGGGGAATGAGCAGTTCTTC. V and J are TRBV30 and TRBJ2-1, with 8 bases aligning to TRBD2. Germline V gives CDR1 GTSNPN, CDR2 SVGIG (reference sequence). The CDR3 is made up of 14 amino acids. V gave up 3 bases and J gave up 7 bases; unmatched junction bases: 8.

V is TRBV5-8 and J is TRBJ1-1, with 7 bases aligning to TRBD1. J lost 11 bases, V lost 2 bases, and 9 bases had no gene match. The CDR3 loop spans 13 amino acids. Germline assignment: CDR1 SGHTS and CDR2 YDEGEE. DNA for the CDR3: TGTGCCAGCAGCTTCAGGGAGACAGGGATCGCTTTCTTT. The encoded protein is CASSFRETGIAFF.

This clone occurred once. The gene calls are TRBV5-6 and TRBJ1-2, with TRBD1 as a possible D gene (6 bases). This CDR3 is built from 16 residues. The V gene lost 1 base and the J gene lost 0 bases, with 13 bases spanning the gap. Germline CDR1 reads SGHDT; CDR2 reads YYEEEE. CDR3 sequence reads: CASSLLSRGSNYGYTF. DNA of the CDR3: TGTGCCAGCAGCTTGTTGTCCAGGGGATCTAACTATGGCTACACCTTC.

This clone has only one observation. The gene calls are TRBV9 and TRBJ2-3; D remains ambiguous. Trimming left V 0 bases short and J 5 bases short, with 4 bases between. The CDR3 sequence is 12 residues long. The V gene's germline CDR1 is SGDLS and CDR2 YYNGEE. The CDR3 reads CASSVAGDTQYF. The DNA for the CDR3 is TGTGCCAGCAGCGTAGCGGGAGATACGCAGTATTTT.

The V and J genes are TRBV6-1 and TRBJ2-7; possibly TRBD1 or TRBD2 for D (6 bases each). The CDR3 has 15 amino acids. The germline CDR1 and CDR2 sequences are MNHNS and SASEGT. V lost 4 bases and J lost 0, with 13 bases in between. The CDR3 here is CASSAGGYSSYEQYV. The DNA for the CDR3 is TGTGCCAGCAGTGCCGGGGGCTACAGCTCCTACGAGCAGTACGTC.

This chain connects TRBV30 to TRBJ1-2; a weak D match, TRBD1 (6 bases). Per germline, CDR1 GTSNPN and CDR2 SVGIG (reference sequence). Trimming took off 1 base at V and 1 base at J, with 10 bases between the two ends. CDR3 length: 14 residues. CDR3 amino acids: CAWSAGGGNYGYTF. CDR3 DNA sequence: TGTGCCTGGAGTGCCGGAGGGGGTAACTATGGCTACACCTTC.

This clone was observed a handful of times. The genes are TRBV7-8 and TRBJ1-2; D is undetermined. The ends were cut back, 0 bases at V and 5 bases at J, with 10 bases in the middle. This CDR3 has 14 amino acids. In germline, CDR1 is SGHVS, CDR2 FQNEAQ. CDR3 amino acids: CASSLASSPYGYTF. In DNA, the CDR3 is TGTGCCAGCAGCTTAGCGAGCAGCCCTTATGGCTACACCTTC.

The chain employs TRBV5-1 and TRBJ2-5; D is unclear. V was trimmed by 4 bases and J by 1 base, leaving 11 bases between them. CDR1 and CDR2 (germline): SGHRS, YFSETQ. The CDR3 has 14 amino acids. The CDR3 spells CASSALDTQETQYF. The CDR3 region has the DNA TGCGCCAGCAGCGCACTTGACACCCAAGAGACCCAGTACTTC.

This chain uses TRBV6-5 with TRBJ1-2; no clear D gene. Trimming took 5 bases from V and 1 from J, leaving 8 bases between them. This CDR3 region has 13 residues. The germline V gene encodes CDR1 MNHEY and CDR2 SVGAGI. The CDR3 DNA follows: TGTGCCAGCAGTCCCATCTTTAACTATGGCTACACCTTC. It translates to CASSPIFNYGYTF.

This clone was recorded only once. The rearrangement joins TRBV7-9 to TRBJ1-4, with a possible D match to TRBD1 (6 bases). Trimming shortened V by 2 bases and J by 8 bases, and 15 bases separated the two germline ends. Germline CDR1 is SEHNR and CDR2 is FQNEAQ (reference sequence). The CDR3 consists of 15 residues. CDR3 residues: CASSLRSGGREKLFF. CDR3 in DNA: TGTGCCAGCAGCTTACGTTCGGGGGGCAGGGAAAAACTGTTTTTT.

This clone was counted only a few times. The V call is TRBV28, the J call TRBJ2-3, with D possibly matching TRBD2 (6 bases). In germline, CDR1 is MDHEN, CDR2 SYDVKM. The ends were cut back, 6 bases at V and 2 bases at J, with 15 bases in the middle. The CDR3 extends over 15 amino acids. The CDR3 protein is CASRNIAEFTDTQYF. The CDR3 DNA reads as TGTGCCAGCAGAAATATAGCGGAATTCACAGATACGCAGTATTTT.

The chain joins TRBV6-1 to TRBJ1-2; 10 nucleotides line up with TRBD1. Losses at the gene ends were 7 bases for V and 4 bases for J; bases not matched to a gene: 6. This CDR3 has 14 amino acids. Germline V CDR1 and CDR2: MNHNS, SASEGT. The chain's CDR3 is CASIGTGALYGYTF. Written as DNA, the CDR3 is TGTGCCAGCATCGGGACAGGGGCTCTCTATGGCTACACCTTC.

V and J are TRBV6-4 and TRBJ2-2, with a weak D call TRBD2 (5 bases). Trimming removed 1 base from V and 4 bases from J, with 13 bases in between. This CDR3 contains 16 residues. The V gene's germline CDR1 is MRHNA and CDR2 SNTAGT. CDR3 sequence reads: CASSDLSRGLTGELFF. CDR3 DNA sequence: TGTGCCAGCAGTGACTTATCCCGAGGGCTCACCGGGGAGCTGTTTTTT.

The rearrangement links TRBV5-1 to TRBJ2-2, with unresolved D. V lost 4 bases and J 8 bases, leaving 12 bases between the germline ends. Germline lookup yields CDR1 SGHRS and CDR2 YFSETQ. The CDR3 runs 13 residues. The CDR3 is CASSRDSAGELFF. The CDR3 nucleotides are TGCGCCAGCAGCAGAGACTCAGCGGGGGAGCTGTTTTTT.

J is TRBJ2-3 and V is TRBV7-2; D may correspond to TRBD1 or TRBD2 (5 bases each). With 4 bases removed from V and 5 bases from J, the gap between germline ends came to 16 bases. In germline, CDR1 is SGHTA, CDR2 FQGNSA. This CDR3 has 15 amino acids. Written as DNA, the CDR3 is TGTGCCAGCAGCTCCGTCGAAGGGGCGGGAGATACGCAGTATTTT. Translated, it gives CASSSVEGAGDTQYF.